These T cell receptor beta chains were read from a single sample in a study of T cell responses to AZD1222 COVID-19 vaccine. Libraries were prepared by immunoSEQ multiplex PCR; TCRdb keeps only in-frame clonotypes and omits some of them. The table lists tens of thousands of clones, about 91% of them singletons, with 9.3% in the top ten. This sample comprised peripheral blood, obtained 28 days after the second AZD1222 dose. These receptors came from an adult who received the AZD1222 COVID-19 vaccine. CDR3s include the opening cysteine and the closing phenylalanine or tryptophan. The D gene is left open where the match is weak. Clone size is stated in some rows and not others, as once, few, many or a class when expanded.

.	TRBV6-5	.	TRBJ2-2	TGTGCCAGCAGGGACACCTACGGGGGGGAGCTGTTTTTT	CASRDTYGGELFF
.	TRBV5-4	.	TRBJ2-5	TGTGCCAGCAGCTTGGTCGCGGAGACCCAGTACTTC	CASSLVAETQYF
.	TRBV6-5	.	TRBJ2-1	TGTGCCAGCAGTTACTGGGGCCCGAGCTCCTACAATGAGCAGTTCTTC	CASSYWGPSSYNEQFF
.	TRBV10-3	.	TRBJ2-1	TGTGCCATCAACTTTGAGGGGGGGGCTGTTAATGAGCAGTTCTTC	CAINFEGGAVNEQFF
.	TRBV7-6	.	TRBJ1-5	TGTGCCAGCAGCTTAGATTTGGTTCAGCCCCAGCATTTT	CASSLDLVQPQHF
TRBD1	TRBV6-6	.	TRBJ1-2	TGTGCCAGCAGTTTACGGGACAGTTCCTTGGGTGGCTACACCTTC	CASSLRDSSLGGYTF
TRBD1	TRBV19	.	TRBJ1-4	TGTGCCAGTAGTAACGGACAGGGGGGATATGAAAAACTGTTTTTT	CASSNGQGGYEKLFF
.	TRBV19	.	TRBJ2-1	TGTGCCAGTAGCAAAGGGGGTACCCGCCATGAGCAGTTCTTC	CASSKGGTRHEQFF
TRBD1	TRBV7-8	.	TRBJ1-2	TGTGCCAGCAGCTTGGGACAGGGGGCGCGGGTGTACTATGGCTACACCTTC	CASSLGQGARVYYGYTF
.	TRBV11-3	.	TRBJ2-2	TGTGCCAGCAGCCCAGCGGGCGGGGAGCTGTTTTTT	CASSPAGGELFF
TRBD1	TRBV2	.	TRBJ2-1	TGTGCCAGCAGATACGACAGGGGCTCCTACAATGAGCAGTTCTTC	CASRYDRGSYNEQFF
.	TRBV6-5	.	TRBJ1-5	TGTGCCAGCAGTTACTCGCGTACTCAGCCCCAGCATTTT	CASSYSRTQPQHF
TRBD2	TRBV2	once	TRBJ2-1	TGTGCCAGCAGTACGGCATGGGGGGGTTACGAGCAGTTCTTC	CASSTAWGGYEQFF
TRBD1	TRBV19	.	TRBJ1-2	TGTGCCAGTAGTATGGCGGGGACAGTCTATGGCTACACCTTC	CASSMAGTVYGYTF
.	TRBV20-1	few	TRBJ2-1	TGCAGTGCTAGTGGCAGGGCAAATGAGCAGTTCTTC	CSASGRANEQFF
TRBD2	TRBV7-9	.	TRBJ2-1	TGTGCCAGCAGCTTGGGACTACCGGTGTCGGAGCAGTTCTTC	CASSLGLPVSEQFF
.	TRBV7-3	.	TRBJ2-3	TGTGCCAGCAGCTTGGGAGCTGGTCAGTTTAAAGATACGCAGTATTTT	CASSLGAGQFKDTQYF